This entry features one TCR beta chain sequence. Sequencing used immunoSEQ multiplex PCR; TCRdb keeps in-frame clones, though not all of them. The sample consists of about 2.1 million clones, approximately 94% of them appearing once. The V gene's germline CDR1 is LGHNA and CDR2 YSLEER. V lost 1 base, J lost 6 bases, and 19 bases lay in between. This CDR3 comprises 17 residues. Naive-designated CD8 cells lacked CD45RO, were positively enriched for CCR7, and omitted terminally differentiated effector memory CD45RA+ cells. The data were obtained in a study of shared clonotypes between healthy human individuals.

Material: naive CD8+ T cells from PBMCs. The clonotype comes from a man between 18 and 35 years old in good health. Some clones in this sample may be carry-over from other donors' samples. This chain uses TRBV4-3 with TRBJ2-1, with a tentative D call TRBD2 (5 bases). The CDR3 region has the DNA TGCGCCAGCAGCCAAGGCTTCGGTGTGGGAGTCGTCAATGAGCAGTTCTTC. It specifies CASSQGFGVGVVNEQFF.